Only one count was recorded for the clone carrying this T cell receptor (beta chain). This entry belongs to a study of T cell responses to AZD1222 COVID-19 vaccine. Profiled with immunoSEQ multiplex PCR; TCRdb holds only in-frame clones, not every one. The data hold more than 35,000 clones, with about 83% observed a single time. The sequencing used peripheral blood, collected on day 0 of AZD1222 vaccination. This sequence originates from an adult in good health.

The CDR3 DNA reads as TGTGCCGCAACCGGAGCGGGAACCCCCATTTACACAGATACGCAGTATTTT. Protein product: CAATGAGTPIYTDTQYF. The rearrangement uses TRBV28 and TRBJ2-3; 7 nucleotides agree with TRBD2. The junction had 19 bases not matched to a gene; V was cut back by 11 bases and J by 2 bases. The germline V gene has CDR1 MDHEN and CDR2 SYDVKM. The CDR3 has 17 residues.